In its sample, the clone carrying this TCR beta chain is medium-sized. Trimming took 5 bases from V and 0 from J; bases not matched to a gene: 10. The CDR3 has 17 residues. Per the germline V gene, CDR1 is SGHVS and CDR2 is FQNEAQ. The entry originates in a study of cytomegalovirus exposure and HLA in healthy donors. PCR primers comprised 60 Vbeta and 13 Jbeta primers. Here immunoSEQ multiplex PCR was the method, and the copy in TCRdb shows in-frame clones only, minus some. The data contain 100,000 to 150,000 clones, around four fifths of them seen just once; the ten biggest clones take up 1.5%. Source material: PBMCs. The source is a female donor in good health and CMV-seronegative. The chain recombines TRBV7-8 with TRBJ1-5; 7 bases map to TRBD1. CDR3 in amino acids: CASSPKAGQTSNQPQHF. In DNA, the CDR3 is TGTGCCAGCAGCCCAAAGGCGGGACAGACTAGCAATCAGCCCCAGCATTTT.